A selection of T cell receptor beta chains follows, all from one sample in a study of monozygotic twins with cystic fibrosis. Data came from immunoSEQ multiplex PCR; TCRdb stores just in-frame clones and leaves some out. The top ten hold about 1.8% of the sample, which has 35,000 or so clones, over 70% seen once. The sample was blood. Every receptor here comes from a girl aged 2 to 10 with cystic fibrosis. Both conserved end residues are part of each CDR3. A D gene is named only where the DNA matches it firmly. Clone size is not always given. Where it is, it says once, few, many or a class for expanded clones.

>-|-|TRBJ1-4|TRBV6-5
CASADRSEKLFF
TGTGCCAGCGCCGACAGGAGTGAAAAACTGTTTTTT
>-|-|TRBJ1-1|TRBV5-1
CASSSQGPNTEAFF
TGCGCCAGCAGCTCACAGGGACCGAACACTGAAGCTTTCTTT
>-|-|TRBJ2-3|TRBV2
CASSDLLADTQYF
TGTGCCAGCAGTGACTTGCTAGCGGATACGCAGTATTTT
>-|-|TRBJ2-7|TRBV30
CAWTGAYEQYF
TGTGCCTGGACAGGTGCCTACGAGCAGTACTTC
>-|-|TRBJ1-1|TRBV5-6
CASSFRWSYLNTEAFF
TGTGCCAGCAGCTTTCGGTGGAGTTATCTGAACACTGAAGCTTTCTTT
>TRBD1|once|TRBJ1-2|TRBV30
CAWSRTGDGYTF
TGTGCCTGGAGCCGAACAGGGGATGGCTACACCTTC
>TRBD2|-|TRBJ2-5|TRBV5-4
CASSHSLAGGQETQYF
TGTGCCAGCAGCCACTCGCTAGCGGGGGGGCAAGAGACCCAGTACTTC
>TRBD1|-|TRBJ2-7|TRBV9
CASSRTGTGFEQYF
TGTGCCAGCAGCAGAACCGGGACAGGGTTCGAGCAGTACTTC
>-|few|TRBJ1-6|TRBV2
CATREGLYNSPLHF
TGTGCCACTCGGGAGGGGCTTTATAATTCACCCCTCCACTTT
>TRBD2|-|TRBJ2-1|TRBV14
CASSTRSGGMRGEQFF
TGTGCCAGCAGCACCCGTAGCGGGGGCATGAGAGGGGAGCAGTTCTTC
>-|-|TRBJ1-3|TRBV5-1
CASSLAAGSSGNTIYF
TGCGCCAGCAGCTTGGCCGCCGGTTCCTCTGGAAACACCATATATTTT
>-|-|TRBJ1-3|TRBV7-2
CASSLGVMEWGNTIYF
TGTGCCAGCAGCTTAGGGGTCATGGAATGGGGAAACACCATATATTTT
>-|once|TRBJ1-2|TRBV7-2
CASSLAGQGGYGYTF
TGTGCCAGCAGCTTAGCCGGCCAGGGAGGCTATGGCTACACCTTC
>TRBD1|-|TRBJ1-6|TRBV19
CASSIRTGGGTYNSPLHF
TGTGCCAGTAGTATACGGACAGGGGGCGGCACCTATAATTCACCCCTCCACTTT
>-|once|TRBJ1-1|TRBV6-5
CASSYAGQSFKAFF
TGTGCCAGCAGTTACGCGGGACAATCGTTTAAAGCTTTCTTT
>TRBD1|-|TRBJ1-5|TRBV19
CASISRDRALNQPQHF
TGTGCCAGTATATCCCGGGACAGGGCTCTTAATCAGCCCCAGCATTTT
>-|-|TRBJ1-2|TRBV5-3
CARSLATGSSGGYTF
TGTGCCAGAAGCTTGGCTACAGGCTCGTCCGGGGGCTACACCTTC
>-|-|TRBJ1-4|TRBV18
CASSPPGPGEKLFF
TGTGCCAGCTCACCACCCGGGCCGGGCGAAAAACTGTTTTTT
>-|once|TRBJ2-2|TRBV5-4
CASSPINTGELFF
TGTGCCAGCAGCCCGATTAACACCGGGGAGCTGTTTTTT
>-|-|TRBJ1-1|TRBV6-6
CASTRLKNTEAFF
TGTGCCAGCACCCGCCTTAAGAACACTGAAGCTTTCTTT
>TRBD2|-|TRBJ2-1|TRBV7-6
CASTPLGGGALHEQFF
TGTGCCAGCACCCCCCTTGGCGGGGGGGCTCTCCATGAGCAGTTCTTC
>-|once|TRBJ2-2|TRBV27
CASTFIGGKRTGELFF
TGTGCCAGCACCTTTATTGGGGGGAAAAGGACCGGGGAGCTGTTTTTT
>TRBD1|once|TRBJ1-2|TRBV18
CASSPGTGGYGYTF
TGTGCCAGCTCACCGGGGACAGGGGGCTATGGCTACACCTTC
>-|-|TRBJ2-1|TRBV2
CASRLRGGAPSDEQFF
TGTGCCAGCAGACTAAGGGGGGGGGCCCCGAGCGATGAGCAGTTCTTC
>-|once|TRBJ2-7|TRBV7-2
CASSYDRDGYEQYF
TGTGCCAGCAGCTACGACCGGGACGGCTACGAGCAGTACTTC
>-|medium-sized|TRBJ2-7|TRBV5-1
CASSLPTYEQYF
TGCGCCAGCAGCTTGCCCACCTACGAGCAGTACTTC